This passage covers 27 T cell receptor beta chains from one sample sequenced in a study of OX40 agonist ivuxolimab in advanced cancers. Libraries were constructed by the immunoSEQ multiplex PCR assay. TCRdb limited this immuneACCESS table to in-frame rearrangements with V and J called. A share of clones is missing; checked studies link under half to unresolved V genes, and the rest is unexplained. Across this sample there are about 100,000 clones, with over 75% seen only once. Over 0.3% of the sample comes from the top ten. The sequences come from CD4+ or CD8+ T cells sorted from blood, collected in a trial of the OX40 agonist ivuxolimab. The receptors derive from an adult with an advanced solid tumor such as melanoma, head and neck, liver or kidney cancer.

This clone came up once. The chain combines TRBV21-1 with TRBJ2-5. TRBV21-1 is a pseudogene locus. The CDR3 length is 8 residues. The CDR3 loop reads CVEETQYF. The DNA of the CDR3 is TGTGTGGAAGAGACCCAGTACTTC.

V usage is TRBV19 and J usage is TRBJ2-1, with 9 nucleotides matching TRBD2. J gave up 4 bases and V 4 bases, and 8 bases lay outside the gene matches. CDR1 is LNHDA, CDR2 SQIVND, per germline (reference sequence). This CDR3 has 16 amino acids. CDR3 sequence: CASSTRLAVPYNEQFF. The CDR3, as DNA: TGTGCCAGTAGTACGCGACTAGCGGTACCTTACAATGAGCAGTTCTTC.

J is TRBJ1-5 and V is TRBV19, with 11 bases matching TRBD1. The CDR3 loop spans 17 amino acids. V trimming: 4 bases; J trimming: 2 bases; junction bases outside the gene matches: 7. The germline CDR1 and CDR2 sequences are LNHDA and SQIVND (reference sequence). The CDR3 loop reads CASSSGQGARGNQPQHF. Written as DNA, the CDR3 is TGTGCCAGTAGTAGCGGACAGGGGGCGCGAGGCAATCAGCCCCAGCATTTT.

V and J are TRBV6-1 and TRBJ2-5; D could derive from TRBD1 or TRBD2 (6 bases each). This CDR3 spans 15 amino acids. Trimming took off 3 bases at V and 5 bases at J, with 16 bases between the two ends. Germline lookup yields CDR1 MNHNS and CDR2 SASEGT. The CDR3 region has the DNA TGTGCCAGCAGTGAGAATCCGGGGGCTTGGGAGACCCAGTACTTC. Its protein product is CASSENPGAWETQYF.

V and J are TRBV18 and TRBJ2-3; 13 bases match TRBD2. Trimming cost V 3 bases and J 4 bases; bases outside gene matches: 10. The CDR3 is made up of 18 amino acids. The V gene's germline CDR1 is KGHSH and CDR2 LQKENI. The CDR3 here is CASSPRTSGSQAADTQYF. In DNA form, the CDR3 reads TGTGCCAGCTCACCTAGGACTAGCGGGAGTCAAGCTGCAGATACGCAGTATTTT.

CDR3 sequence (DNA): TGTGCCAGCAGCTTAGCCGGGGGGACTAGAGGTTACAATGAGCAGTTCTTC. The encoded protein is CASSLAGGTRGYNEQFF. V gene TRBV7-9 combines with J gene TRBJ2-1; 8 bases map to TRBD2. Unmatched junction bases numbered 8, after V lost 0 bases and J lost 4 bases. The CDR3 covers 17 residues. Germline CDR1 and CDR2: SEHNR and FQNEAQ (reference sequence).

This clone was seen a few times. The V and J genes are TRBV19 and TRBJ1-2; 9 bases line up with TRBD1. CDR1 LNHDA and CDR2 SQIVND come from the germline V gene (reference sequence). The CDR3 runs to 17 residues. After removal of 3 bases from V and 0 bases from J, the junction contained 8 bases not matched to a gene. In DNA, the CDR3 is TGTGCCAGTAGTATCCTACAGGGGGCGAACACTAACTATGGCTACACCTTC. Translation gives CASSILQGANTNYGYTF.

For this clone: Other DNA sequences within the sample encode an identical CDR3. This chain joins TRBV7-2 and TRBJ2-7; 9 nucleotides line up with TRBD2. V lost 2 bases and J lost 1; bases outside the gene matches: 0. Germline CDR1 is SGHTA and CDR2 is FQGNSA. This CDR3 contains 14 residues. The CDR3 DNA sequence: TGTGCCAGCAGCTTAACTAGCGGGTCCTACGAGCAGTACTTC. Translation: CASSLTSGSYEQYF.

This chain connects TRBV11-2 to TRBJ2-7, with TRBD2 identical over 10 bases. Trimming cost V 5 bases and J 7 bases; bases outside gene matches: 8. CDR1 is SGHAT, CDR2 FQNNGV, per germline. The CDR3 contains 14 residues. CDR3 bases: TGTGCCAGCAGCCGGACTAGCGGTCCACCTGAGCAGTACTTC. Encoded protein: CASSRTSGPPEQYF. The full variable domain, its missing parts supplied by reference TRBV11-2 and TRBJ2-7, is EAGVAQSPRYKIIEKRQSVAFWCNPISGHATLYWYQQILGQGPKLLIQFQNNGVVDDSQLPKDRFSAERLKGVDSTLKIQPAKLEDSAVYLCASSRTSGPPEQYFGPGTRLTVT.

V and J are TRBV4-1 and TRBJ2-1; TRBD2 aligns across 9 bases. Germline trimming cut 1 base from V and 0 bases from J; bases unmatched to any gene: 4. Germline lookup yields CDR1 MGHRA and CDR2 YSYEKL. The CDR3 extends over 17 amino acids. CDR3 loop: CASSQGLAEASYNEQFF. CDR3 in DNA: TGCGCCAGCAGCCAAGGACTAGCGGAGGCCTCCTACAATGAGCAGTTCTTC.

The DNA of the CDR3 is TGTGCCAGCAGCCCTCTTAGGGTACAGAACACTGAAGCTTTCTTT. This encodes CASSPLRVQNTEAFF. The chain employs TRBV7-8 and TRBJ1-1; D gene uncertain. Germline lookup yields CDR1 SGHVS and CDR2 FQNEAQ. This CDR3 is built from 15 residues. Trimming stripped 5 bases from V and 1 base from J, with 14 bases between.

V and J are TRBV28 and TRBJ1-1; 10 positions match TRBD1. V was clipped by 8 bases and J by 5 bases; unmatched bases: 8. The length of the CDR3 is 14 residues. CDR1 and CDR2 from the germline V gene are MDHEN and SYDVKM. The CDR3 protein is CASSDRGPRTEAFF. CDR3 bases: TGTGCCAGCTCCGACAGGGGGCCTAGGACTGAAGCTTTCTTT.

This clone was found a few times. The rearrangement uses TRBV7-8 and TRBJ2-1, with TRBD2 identical over 13 bases. The junction had 3 bases not matched to a gene; V was cut back by 4 bases and J by 6 bases. This CDR3 has 15 residues. From germline, CDR1 is SGHVS and CDR2 FQNEAQ. The CDR3 is CASSSGTSGINEQFF. As DNA, the CDR3 is TGTGCCAGCAGCTCCGGGACTAGCGGGATCAATGAGCAGTTCTTC.

CDR3 nucleotide sequence: TGTGCCAGCAGTCGCGACAGGCTAGGACGGGAGACCCAGTACTTC. As protein: CASSRDRLGRETQYF. The chain combines TRBV27 with TRBJ2-5; D perhaps matches TRBD1 (6 bases). The CDR3 is made up of 15 amino acids. CDR1 MNHEY and CDR2 SMNVEV come from the germline V gene (reference sequence). The V end lost 5 bases, the J end lost 5 bases, and 18 bases lay between the germline ends.

This clone was observed once. The DNA for the CDR3 is TGTGCCAGTAGTATAACAGGGGGTTTGGGCAATCAGCCCCAGCATTTT. This gives the protein CASSITGGLGNQPQHF. The rearrangement links TRBV19 to TRBJ1-5; 8 bases map to TRBD1. The CDR3 consists of 16 residues. Germline values: CDR1 LNHDA, CDR2 SQIVND (reference sequence). Trimming cost V 2 bases and J 2 bases; bases outside gene matches: 5.

This clone was found a few times. V usage is TRBV5-4 and J usage is TRBJ2-5, with 9 bases matching TRBD2. CDR1 is SGHNT and CDR2 is YYREEE in the germline V gene (reference sequence). This CDR3 is 15 amino acids long. J was trimmed by 5 bases and V by 1 base; bases with no gene match: 6. In DNA form, the CDR3 reads TGTGCCAGCAGCTTGCCAGGCGGGGGGGGCGAGACCCAGTACTTC. Translation: CASSLPGGGGETQYF. Full variable domain (rest looked up from reference TRBV5-4 and TRBJ2-5): ETGVTQSPTHLIKTRGQQVTLRCSSQSGHNTVSWYQQALGQGPQFIFQYYREEENGRGNFPPRFSGLQFPNYSSELNVNALELDDSALYLCASSLPGGGGETQYFGPGTRLLVL.

This chain uses TRBV5-6 with TRBJ2-7, with D maybe TRBD1 (8 bases). Germline CDR1 is SGHDT and CDR2 is YYEEEE. Deletions cut 3 bases from V and 0 bases from J, with 16 bases between. The CDR3 sequence is 16 residues long. The CDR3: CASSSDRGLSSYEQYF. In DNA form, the CDR3 reads TGTGCCAGCAGCTCCGACAGGGGACTAAGCTCCTACGAGCAGTACTTC. The full variable domain, in which reference TRBV5-6 and TRBJ2-7 provide the parts outside the CDR3, is DAGVTQSPTHLIKTRGQQVTLRCSPKSGHDTVSWYQQALGQGPQFIFQYYEEEERQRGNFPDRFSGHQFPNYSSELNVNALLLGDSALYLCASSSDRGLSSYEQYFGPGTRLTVT.

This chain connects TRBV6-5 to TRBJ2-7; the D gene is possibly TRBD2 (6 bases). The CDR3 consists of 14 residues. Per germline, CDR1 MNHEY and CDR2 SVGAGI. The V and J ends lost 6 bases and 2 bases respectively, with 14 bases between them. CDR3 coding DNA: TGTGCCAGCAGCCCCTCGGGGGTCACCTACGAGCAGTACTTC. This encodes CASSPSGVTYEQYF.

This clone was seen once. The CDR3 loop reads CASRDPFTDTQYF. The CDR3 DNA reads as TGCGCCAGCAGGGACCCTTTTACAGATACGCAGTATTTT. The chain links TRBV10-1 to TRBJ2-3; D remains ambiguous. V shed 6 bases and J shed 3 bases, with 10 bases lying between them. Germline V gene data show CDR1 as WNHNN and CDR2 as SYGVQD (reference sequence). The CDR3 sequence is 13 residues long.

The CDR3 nucleotides are TGTGCCAGTAGCCCCAGGGGCGGGAGCATCTACGAGCAGTACTTC. Protein: CASSPRGGSIYEQYF. The chain recombines TRBV19 with TRBJ2-7, with D perhaps TRBD2 (7 bases). CDR1 is LNHDA, CDR2 SQIVND, per germline (reference sequence). Trimming pared 6 bases from V and 3 bases from J, leaving 18 bases between. There are 15 residues in the CDR3.

This clone turned up a few times. This chain uses TRBV2 with TRBJ1-1; maybe TRBD1 (6 bases). Germline loops: CDR1 SNHLY, CDR2 FYNNEI. The CDR3 covers 17 residues. The V end was cut by 4 bases, the J end by 3 bases, with 21 bases between. The CDR3 coding sequence is TGTGCCAGCAGTGCGTACAGGGACCGAGCCCTTCACACTGAAGCTTTCTTT. It translates to CASSAYRDRALHTEAFF.

This chain uses TRBV7-7 with TRBJ2-1; 10 bases fit TRBD2. The CDR3 runs to 13 residues. V dropped 3 bases and J dropped 7; count of bases not matched to a gene: 0. Germline CDR1 is SSHAT and CDR2 is FNYEAQ (reference sequence). The chain's CDR3 is CASSLGLANEQFF. As DNA, the CDR3 is TGTGCCAGCAGCTTGGGACTAGCGAATGAGCAGTTCTTC.

This rearrangement joins TRBV4-3 to TRBJ1-1; D is uncertain. The V end lost 3 bases, the J end lost 1 base, and 6 bases lay between the germline ends. The CDR3 runs to 13 residues. CDR1 is LGHNA, CDR2 YSLEER, per germline. The chain's CDR3 is CASSQKANTEAFF. DNA for the CDR3: TGCGCCAGCAGCCAGAAAGCGAACACTGAAGCTTTCTTT.

This sequence joins TRBV6-5 and TRBJ1-3, with D uncertain. Trimming took off 0 bases at V and 8 bases at J, with 11 bases between the two ends. The CDR3 length is 14 residues. Looked up from germline, CDR1 is MNHEY and CDR2 is SVGAGI. The DNA for the CDR3 is TGTGCCAGCAGTTACTCGTCCGGATCTGACACCATATATTTT. Protein: CASSYSSGSDTIYF.

V is TRBV9 and J is TRBJ2-1, with 7 bases identical to TRBD2. CDR3 length equals 15 residues. Germline CDR1 is SGDLS and CDR2 is YYNGEE. The J segment lost 5 bases and the V segment lost 3 bases, leaving 8 bases of the junction unmatched. The CDR3 sequence: CASSAFRSGHNEQFF. The CDR3 bases are TGTGCCAGCAGCGCCTTTCGTAGCGGGCACAATGAGCAGTTCTTC.

The rearrangement links TRBV5-5 to TRBJ2-3; D unresolved. Germline CDR1 SGHKS, CDR2 YYEKEE (reference sequence). The CDR3 consists of 13 residues. Trimming cost V 0 bases and J 2 bases, with 4 bases left between them. CDR3 in amino acids: CASSLAPTDTQYF. For the CDR3, the DNA is TGTGCCAGCAGCTTGGCCCCCACAGATACGCAGTATTTT.

The rearrangement uses TRBV7-2 and TRBJ2-1; 9 bases are shared with TRBD2. From germline, CDR1 is SGHTA and CDR2 FQGNSA. V dropped 5 bases and J dropped 1; count of bases not matched to a gene: 9. The CDR3 is made up of 17 amino acids. CDR3 DNA: TGTGCCAGCAGCCCCAGGGCTAGCGGGACTTCCTACAATGAGCAGTTCTTC. The encoded protein is CASSPRASGTSYNEQFF.